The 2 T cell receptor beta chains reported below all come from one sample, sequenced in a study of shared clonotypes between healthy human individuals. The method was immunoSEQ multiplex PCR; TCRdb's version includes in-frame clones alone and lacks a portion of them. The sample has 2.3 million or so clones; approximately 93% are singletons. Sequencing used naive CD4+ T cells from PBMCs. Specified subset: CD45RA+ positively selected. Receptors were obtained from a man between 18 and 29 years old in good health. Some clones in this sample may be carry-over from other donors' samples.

The CDR3 bases are TGTGCCAGCTCCCTGGCTGGAAACACTGAAGCTTTCTTT. It specifies CASSLAGNTEAFF. The V gene is TRBV6-6, the J gene TRBJ1-1, with no clear D. Trimming stripped 8 bases from V and 2 bases from J, with 12 bases between. The CDR3 is made up of 13 amino acids. Germline V gene lookup returns CDR1 MNHNY and CDR2 SVGAGI (reference sequence).

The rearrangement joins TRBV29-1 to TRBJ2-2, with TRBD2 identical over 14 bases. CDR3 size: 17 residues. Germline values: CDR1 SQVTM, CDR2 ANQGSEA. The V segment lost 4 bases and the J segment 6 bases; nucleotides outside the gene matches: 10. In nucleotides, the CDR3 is TGCAGCGTTGCGACTAGCGGGAGGGCCGGCGGGGCCGGGGAGCTGTTTTTT. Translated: CSVATSGRAGGAGELFF.